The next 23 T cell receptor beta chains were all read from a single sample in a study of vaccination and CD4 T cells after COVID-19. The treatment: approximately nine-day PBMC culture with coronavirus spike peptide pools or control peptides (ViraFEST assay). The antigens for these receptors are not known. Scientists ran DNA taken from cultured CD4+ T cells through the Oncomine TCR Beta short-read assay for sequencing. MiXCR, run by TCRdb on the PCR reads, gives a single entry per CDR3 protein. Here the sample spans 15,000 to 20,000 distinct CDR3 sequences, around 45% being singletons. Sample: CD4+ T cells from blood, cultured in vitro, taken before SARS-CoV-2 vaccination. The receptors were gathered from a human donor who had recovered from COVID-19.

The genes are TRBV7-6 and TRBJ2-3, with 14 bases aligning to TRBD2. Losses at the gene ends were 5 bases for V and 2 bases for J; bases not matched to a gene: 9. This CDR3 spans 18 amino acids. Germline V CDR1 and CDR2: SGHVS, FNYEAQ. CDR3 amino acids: CASSPGLAGVRYTDTQYF. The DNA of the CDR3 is TGTGCCAGCAGCCCGGGACTAGCGGGAGTTCGGTACACAGATACGCAGTATTTT.

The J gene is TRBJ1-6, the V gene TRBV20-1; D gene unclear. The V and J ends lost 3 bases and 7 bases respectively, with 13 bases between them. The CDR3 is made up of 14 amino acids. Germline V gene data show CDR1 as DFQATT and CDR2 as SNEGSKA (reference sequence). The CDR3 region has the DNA TGCAGTGCTAGGTTGACCGGGGAAAATTCACCCCTCCACTTT. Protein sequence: CSARLTGENSPLHF.

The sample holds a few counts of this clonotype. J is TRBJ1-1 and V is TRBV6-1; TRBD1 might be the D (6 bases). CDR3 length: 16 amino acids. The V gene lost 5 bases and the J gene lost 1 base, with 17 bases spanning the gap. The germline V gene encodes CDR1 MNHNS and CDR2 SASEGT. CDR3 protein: CASSHETGTPNTEAFF. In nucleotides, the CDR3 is TGTGCCAGCAGTCACGAAACCGGGACACCGAACACTGAAGCTTTCTTT.

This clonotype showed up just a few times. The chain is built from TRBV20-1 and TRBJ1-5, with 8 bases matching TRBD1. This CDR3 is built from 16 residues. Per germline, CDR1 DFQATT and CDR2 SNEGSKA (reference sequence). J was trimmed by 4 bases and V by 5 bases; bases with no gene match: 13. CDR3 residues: CSALRRGTGGNQPQHF. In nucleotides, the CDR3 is TGCAGTGCTCTTCGTAGGGGGACAGGAGGGAATCAGCCCCAGCATTTT.

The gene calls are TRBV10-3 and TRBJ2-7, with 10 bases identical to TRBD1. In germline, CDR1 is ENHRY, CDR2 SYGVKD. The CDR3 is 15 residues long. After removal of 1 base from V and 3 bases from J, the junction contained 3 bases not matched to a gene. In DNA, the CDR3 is TGTGCCATCAGTGAGTACGGACAGGGGGGCTACGAGCAGTACTTC. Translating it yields CAISEYGQGGYEQYF.

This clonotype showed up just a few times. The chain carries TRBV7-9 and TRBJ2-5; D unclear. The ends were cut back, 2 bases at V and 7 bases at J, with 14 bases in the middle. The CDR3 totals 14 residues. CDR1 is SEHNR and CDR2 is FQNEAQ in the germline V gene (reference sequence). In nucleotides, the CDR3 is TGTGCCAGCAGCTTAACGGTCGCAAGTGGGACCCAGTACTTC. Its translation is CASSLTVASGTQYF.

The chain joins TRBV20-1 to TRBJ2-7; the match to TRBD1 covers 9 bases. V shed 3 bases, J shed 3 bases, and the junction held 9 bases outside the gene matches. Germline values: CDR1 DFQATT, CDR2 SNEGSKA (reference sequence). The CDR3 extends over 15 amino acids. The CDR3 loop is CSASGGQGQGYEQYF. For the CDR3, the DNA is TGCAGTGCTAGTGGGGGGCAGGGACAGGGCTACGAGCAGTACTTC.

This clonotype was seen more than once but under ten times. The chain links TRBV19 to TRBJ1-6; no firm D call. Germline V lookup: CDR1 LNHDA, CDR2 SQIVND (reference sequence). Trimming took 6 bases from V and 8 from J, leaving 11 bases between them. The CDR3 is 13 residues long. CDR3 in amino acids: CASSTGPDSPLHF. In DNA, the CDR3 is TGTGCCAGTAGCACCGGGCCGGATTCACCCCTCCACTTT.

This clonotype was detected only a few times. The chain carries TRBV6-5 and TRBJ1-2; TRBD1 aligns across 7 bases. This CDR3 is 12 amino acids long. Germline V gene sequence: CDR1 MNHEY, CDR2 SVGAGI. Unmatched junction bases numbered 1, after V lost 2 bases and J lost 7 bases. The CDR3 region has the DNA TGTGCCAGCAGTTACAGGGGGCTTGGCTACACCTTC. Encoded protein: CASSYRGLGYTF.

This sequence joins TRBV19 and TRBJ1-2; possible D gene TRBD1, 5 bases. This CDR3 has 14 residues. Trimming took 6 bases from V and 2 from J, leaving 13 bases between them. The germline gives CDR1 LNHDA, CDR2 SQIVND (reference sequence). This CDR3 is CASRSGRTNYGYTF. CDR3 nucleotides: TGTGCCAGTAGGTCTGGCAGGACAAACTATGGCTACACCTTC.

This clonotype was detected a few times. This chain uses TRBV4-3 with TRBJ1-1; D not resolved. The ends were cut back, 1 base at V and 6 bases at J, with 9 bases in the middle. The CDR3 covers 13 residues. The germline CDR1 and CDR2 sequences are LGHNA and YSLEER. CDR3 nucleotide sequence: TGCGCCAGCAGCCAAGTTGGAACGGCTGAAGCTTTCTTT. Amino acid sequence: CASSQVGTAEAFF.

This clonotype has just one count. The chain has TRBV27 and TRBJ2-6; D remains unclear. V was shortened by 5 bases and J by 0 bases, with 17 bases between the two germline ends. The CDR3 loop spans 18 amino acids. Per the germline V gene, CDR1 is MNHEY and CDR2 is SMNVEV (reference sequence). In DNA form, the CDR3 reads TGTGCCAGCAGTCCTCTCCGGGTCGACATCTCTGGGGCCAACGTCCTGACTTTC. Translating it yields CASSPLRVDISGANVLTF.

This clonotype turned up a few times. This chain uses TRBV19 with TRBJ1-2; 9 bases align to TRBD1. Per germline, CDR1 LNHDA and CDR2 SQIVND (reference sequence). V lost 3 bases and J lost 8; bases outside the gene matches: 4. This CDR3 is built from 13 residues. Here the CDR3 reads CASSITGGSGYTF. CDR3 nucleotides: TGTGCCAGTAGTATTACAGGGGGCTCCGGCTACACCTTC.

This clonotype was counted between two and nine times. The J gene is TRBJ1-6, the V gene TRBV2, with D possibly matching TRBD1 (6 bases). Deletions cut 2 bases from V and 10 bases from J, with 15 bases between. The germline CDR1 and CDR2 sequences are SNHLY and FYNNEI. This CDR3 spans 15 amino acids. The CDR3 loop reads CASSELVQGASPLHF. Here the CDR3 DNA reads TGTGCCAGCAGTGAACTCGTACAGGGTGCATCACCCCTCCACTTT.

CDR3 DNA sequence: TGCAGTGCTAGAGATTCCCGCCATCAGCCCCAGCATTTT. This encodes CSARDSRHQPQHF. This sequence joins TRBV20-1 and TRBJ1-5; no firm D call. Trimming took off 0 bases at V and 5 bases at J, with 8 bases between the two ends. The CDR3 totals 13 residues. Germline V gene data show CDR1 as DFQATT and CDR2 as SNEGSKA (reference sequence).

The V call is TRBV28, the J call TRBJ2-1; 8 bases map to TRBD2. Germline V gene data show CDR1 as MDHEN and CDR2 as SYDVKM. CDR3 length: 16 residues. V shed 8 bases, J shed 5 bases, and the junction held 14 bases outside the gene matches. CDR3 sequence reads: CASGRDSAGVNNEQFF. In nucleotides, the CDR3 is TGTGCCAGCGGTCGTGACTCAGCGGGAGTGAACAATGAGCAGTTCTTC.

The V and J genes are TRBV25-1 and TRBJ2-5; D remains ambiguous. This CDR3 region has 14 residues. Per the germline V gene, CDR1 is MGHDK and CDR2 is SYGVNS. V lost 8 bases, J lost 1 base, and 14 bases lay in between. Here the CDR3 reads CASAAELGQETQYF. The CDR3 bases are TGTGCCAGCGCGGCGGAACTTGGCCAAGAGACCCAGTACTTC.

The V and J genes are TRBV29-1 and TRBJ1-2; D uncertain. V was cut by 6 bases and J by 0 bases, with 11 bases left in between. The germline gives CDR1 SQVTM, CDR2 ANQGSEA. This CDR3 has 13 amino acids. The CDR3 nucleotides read TGCAGCGTCGCCGGGAGTCCTAACTATGGCTACACCTTC. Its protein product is CSVAGSPNYGYTF. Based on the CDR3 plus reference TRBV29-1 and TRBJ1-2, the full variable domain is SAVISQKPSRDICQRGTSLTIQCQVDSQVTMMFWYRQQPGQSLTLIATANQGSEATYESGFVIDKFPISRPNLTFSTLTVSNMSPEDSSIYLCSVAGSPNYGYTFGSGTRLTVV.

As DNA, the CDR3 is TGTGCCAGCAGATTGGGCCACGATCAGCCCCAGCATTTT. This encodes CASRLGHDQPQHF. The gene calls are TRBV6-2 or TRBV6-3 and TRBJ1-5; D is ambiguous. The V gene's germline CDR1 is MNHEY and CDR2 SVGEGT. V lost 6 bases, J lost 5 bases, and 11 bases lay in between. The CDR3 contains 13 residues.

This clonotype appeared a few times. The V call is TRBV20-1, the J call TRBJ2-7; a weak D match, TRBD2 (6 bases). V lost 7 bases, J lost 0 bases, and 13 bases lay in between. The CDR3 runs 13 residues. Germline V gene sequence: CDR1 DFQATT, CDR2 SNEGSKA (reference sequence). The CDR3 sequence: CSVLRGISYEQYF. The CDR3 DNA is TGCAGTGTTCTACGGGGGATCTCCTACGAGCAGTACTTC.

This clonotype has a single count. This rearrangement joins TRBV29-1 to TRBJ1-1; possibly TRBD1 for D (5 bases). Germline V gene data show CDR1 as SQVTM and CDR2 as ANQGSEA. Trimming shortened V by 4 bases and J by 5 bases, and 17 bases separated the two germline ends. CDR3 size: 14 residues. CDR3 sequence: CSVVNVLGGTEAFF. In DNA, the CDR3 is TGCAGCGTTGTAAACGTCCTGGGGGGGACTGAAGCTTTCTTT.

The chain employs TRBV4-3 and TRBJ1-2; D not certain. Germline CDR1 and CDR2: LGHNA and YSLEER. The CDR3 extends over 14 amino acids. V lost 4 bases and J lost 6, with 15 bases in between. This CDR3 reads CASSPVARDDGYTF. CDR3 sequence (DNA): TGCGCCAGCAGCCCCGTGGCCCGGGATGATGGCTACACCTTC.

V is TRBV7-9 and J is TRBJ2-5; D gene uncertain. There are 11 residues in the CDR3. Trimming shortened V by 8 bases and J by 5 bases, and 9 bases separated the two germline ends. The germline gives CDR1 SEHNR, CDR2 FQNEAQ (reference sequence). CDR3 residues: CASPQAETQYF. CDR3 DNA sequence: TGTGCCAGCCCCCAGGCGGAGACCCAGTACTTC.